This T cell receptor beta chain was captured by sequencing in a study of intratumoral heterogeneity in liver cancer. Regarding the study as a whole: Tumor-infiltrating lymphocyte representation was acknowledged to be under-sampled.

Worth noting for this clone: Its antigen remains unknown.

Assay: immunoSEQ multiplex PCR; the TCRdb copy retains only in-frame clones and omits some. The sample holds thousands of clones, about 47% seen once. The J segment lost 9 bases and the V segment lost 2 bases, leaving 6 bases of the junction unmatched. The CDR3 extends over 14 amino acids. CDR1 and CDR2 (germline): SGHRS, YFSETQ. Each tumour sample represents a distinct, spatially separated region of the hepatocellular carcinoma nodule. No macroscopic necrosis or hemorrhage was seen in sampled areas. The TCR was taken from a man aged 65 to 79 with hepatocellular carcinoma. This chain joins TRBV5-1 and TRBJ2-1; 9 positions match TRBD1. Sequenced here: tumor tissue, sampled before any cancer treatment. CDR3 residues: CASSFNRGLGEQFF. The DNA of the CDR3 is TGCGCCAGCAGCTTTAACAGGGGGCTGGGTGAGCAGTTCTTC.